Listed below are T cell receptor beta chains from one sample, sequenced in a study of OX40 agonist ivuxolimab in advanced cancers. Clones were sequenced by immunoSEQ multiplex PCR, and TCRdb holds only the in-frame ones, with some missing. The table has 65,000 to 75,000 clones, 70% to 90% seen once. Here the sequenced sample was CD4+ or CD8+ T cells sorted from blood, taken in a trial of the OX40 agonist ivuxolimab. The receptor source for this set is an adult with an advanced solid tumor such as melanoma, head and neck, liver or kidney cancer. The CDR3 runs from the conserved cysteine through the conserved F or W. Each record gives: CDR3 DNA, CDR3 protein, V gene, clone size, J gene, CDR3 length, D gene. D genes are given only for firm matches. Clone sizes are given selectively: once, few, many, or a class where the clone is expanded.

cdr3_nt: TGTGCCAGTAATGGGGGACGCGGAGAGACCCAGTACTTC; cdr3_aa: CASNGGRGETQYF; v_call: TRBV19; clone_size: .; j_call: TRBJ2-5; cdr3_length: 13; d_call: .
cdr3_nt: TGTGCCAGTAGTATTAGCCGTCAGGGGGCGGCTGGAAACACCATATATTTT; cdr3_aa: CASSISRQGAAGNTIYF; v_call: TRBV19; clone_size: .; j_call: TRBJ1-3; cdr3_length: 17; d_call: TRBD1
cdr3_nt: TGCGCCAGCAAAGTCTACAGTTCTTCTTCCCAGCCCCAGCATTTT; cdr3_aa: CASKVYSSSSQPQHF; v_call: TRBV10-1; clone_size: .; j_call: TRBJ1-5; cdr3_length: 15; d_call: .
cdr3_nt: TGTGCCAGCAGTTCAGTGTTACTGGGTAAACTGTTTTTT; cdr3_aa: CASSSVLLGKLFF; v_call: TRBV27; clone_size: once; j_call: TRBJ1-4; cdr3_length: 13; d_call: .
cdr3_nt: TGTGCCAGCAGCTCCATGGAGAGGGAGACCCAGTACTTC; cdr3_aa: CASSSMERETQYF; v_call: TRBV7-9; clone_size: .; j_call: TRBJ2-5; cdr3_length: 13; d_call: .
cdr3_nt: TGCGCCAGCAGCTTGGAGACAGGGGGCGAAAAACTGTTTTTT; cdr3_aa: CASSLETGGEKLFF; v_call: TRBV5-1; clone_size: .; j_call: TRBJ1-4; cdr3_length: 14; d_call: TRBD1
cdr3_nt: TGTGCCAGCAGCTTAGAGGTAGCGGGGGGTTTAGGCACAGATACGCAGTATTTT; cdr3_aa: CASSLEVAGGLGTDTQYF; v_call: TRBV13; clone_size: .; j_call: TRBJ2-3; cdr3_length: 18; d_call: TRBD2
cdr3_nt: TGTGCCAGCAGCTTAACTAGCGGGGGGCCCGGTAGTGAGCAGTTCTTC; cdr3_aa: CASSLTSGGPGSEQFF; v_call: TRBV7-2; clone_size: .; j_call: TRBJ2-1; cdr3_length: 16; d_call: TRBD2
cdr3_nt: TGTGCCAGCAGCTGGGGACTGGGGGAGCAGTACTTC; cdr3_aa: CASSWGLGEQYF; v_call: TRBV7-9; clone_size: .; j_call: TRBJ2-7; cdr3_length: 12; d_call: .
cdr3_nt: TGTGCCAGCAGGGGCAGGGGCTTAGCCAAAAACATTCAGTACTTC; cdr3_aa: CASRGRGLAKNIQYF; v_call: TRBV6-5; clone_size: .; j_call: TRBJ2-4; cdr3_length: 15; d_call: .
cdr3_nt: TGTGCCAGCAGCCCATTCCGGCTAGCGGGGGCCTACAATGAGCAGTTCTTC; cdr3_aa: CASSPFRLAGAYNEQFF; v_call: TRBV27; clone_size: .; j_call: TRBJ2-1; cdr3_length: 17; d_call: TRBD2
cdr3_nt: TGTGCCAGCTCACCCGGGACTAGCGGGGGGTTCGAGCAGTACTTC; cdr3_aa: CASSPGTSGGFEQYF; v_call: TRBV18; clone_size: .; j_call: TRBJ2-7; cdr3_length: 15; d_call: TRBD2
cdr3_nt: TGTGCCAGCAGCTGGGGACAGAACTATGGCTACACCTTC; cdr3_aa: CASSWGQNYGYTF; v_call: TRBV7-9; clone_size: .; j_call: TRBJ1-2; cdr3_length: 13; d_call: TRBD1
cdr3_nt: TGCGCCAGCAGCTTGGTAGGGAGCACTGAAGCTTTCTTT; cdr3_aa: CASSLVGSTEAFF; v_call: TRBV5-1; clone_size: .; j_call: TRBJ1-1; cdr3_length: 13; d_call: .
cdr3_nt: TGTGCCAGCAGTTACTCCCCGGGTTACTACACTGAAGCTTTCTTT; cdr3_aa: CASSYSPGYYTEAFF; v_call: TRBV6-5; clone_size: few; j_call: TRBJ1-1; cdr3_length: 15; d_call: .
cdr3_nt: TGTGCCAGCAGCTTAGTTGGGACAGGGGGCTTTGGGGTCAATTCACCCCTCCACTTT; cdr3_aa: CASSLVGTGGFGVNSPLHF; v_call: TRBV7-8; clone_size: .; j_call: TRBJ1-6; cdr3_length: 19; d_call: TRBD1
cdr3_nt: TGTGCCAGCAGTGGTGACAGGGGGTGGAATTCACCCCTCCACTTT; cdr3_aa: CASSGDRGWNSPLHF; v_call: TRBV6-6; clone_size: .; j_call: TRBJ1-6; cdr3_length: 15; d_call: TRBD1
cdr3_nt: TGCGCCAGCAGTGAGACCGGGACCCCCGGGGAGACCCAGTACTTC; cdr3_aa: CASSETGTPGETQYF; v_call: TRBV10-2; clone_size: .; j_call: TRBJ2-5; cdr3_length: 15; d_call: .